This TCR beta chain emerged from a study of cytomegalovirus exposure and HLA in healthy donors. The PCR was carried out with 60 Vbeta primers and 13 Jbeta primers. Sequencing used immunoSEQ multiplex PCR; TCRdb keeps in-frame clones, though not all of them. This sample contains 150,000 to 200,000 clones. The CDR3 loop spans 11 amino acids. V gave up 4 bases and J gave up 4 bases, with 4 bases separating them. Germline CDR1 MDHEN, CDR2 SYDVKM. Sample: PBMCs. The chain uses TRBV28 and TRBJ1-2, with D unclear. The TCR comes from a man aged 25 to 40 in good health and CMV-seronegative. In nucleotides, the CDR3 is TGTGCCAGCAGTTCAGGCTATGGCTACACCTTC. Protein sequence: CASSSGYGYTF.